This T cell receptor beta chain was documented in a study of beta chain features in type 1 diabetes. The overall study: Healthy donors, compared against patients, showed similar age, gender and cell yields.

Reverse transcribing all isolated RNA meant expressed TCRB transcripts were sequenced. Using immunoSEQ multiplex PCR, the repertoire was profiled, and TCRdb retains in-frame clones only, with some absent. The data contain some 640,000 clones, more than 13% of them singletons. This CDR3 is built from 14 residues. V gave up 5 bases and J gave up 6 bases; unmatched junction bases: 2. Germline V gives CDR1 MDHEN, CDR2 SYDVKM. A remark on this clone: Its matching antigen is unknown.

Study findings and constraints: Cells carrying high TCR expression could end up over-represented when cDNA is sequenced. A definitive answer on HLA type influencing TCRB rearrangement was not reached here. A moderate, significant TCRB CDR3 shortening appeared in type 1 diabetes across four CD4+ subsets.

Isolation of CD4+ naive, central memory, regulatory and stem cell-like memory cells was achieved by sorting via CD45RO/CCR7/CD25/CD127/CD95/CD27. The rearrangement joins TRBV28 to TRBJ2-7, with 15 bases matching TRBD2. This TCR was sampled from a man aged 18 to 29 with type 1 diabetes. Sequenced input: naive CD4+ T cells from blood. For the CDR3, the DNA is TGTGCCAGCAGTGGACTAGCGGGAGGGTTCGAGCAGTACTTC. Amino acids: CASSGLAGGFEQYF.